Listed below are T cell receptor beta chains from one sample, sequenced in a study of glioma-infiltrating T cells after dendritic cell vaccination. Generated by immunoSEQ multiplex PCR, the TCRdb table keeps only in-frame clones and is missing some. The repertoire includes approximately 36,000 clones, 70% to 85% of them detected once, and 7.8% sits in the top ten. Sequencing was performed on blood, taken before dendritic cell vaccination. These receptors were obtained from a human donor with glioblastoma. CDR3s include the opening cysteine and the closing phenylalanine or tryptophan. A D gene is named only where the DNA matches it firmly. Not all rows give a size; the values are once, few, many and, for expanded clones, a class.

v_call,clone_size,d_call,j_call,cdr3_nt,cdr3_aa
TRBV25-1,.,.,TRBJ2-7,TGTGCCAGCAGACAGGGCTCCTACGAGCAGTACTTC,CASRQGSYEQYF
TRBV10-2,.,.,TRBJ1-1,TGCGCCCGCAGTGATCGCCAGGGCAACACTGAAGCTTTCTTT,CARSDRQGNTEAFF
TRBV7-2,.,.,TRBJ2-3,TGTGCCAGCAGCGCGTCGCGGGCTGGAGATACGCAGTATTTT,CASSASRAGDTQYF
TRBV11-2,.,.,TRBJ1-1,TGTGCCAGCAGCTTACCCCGTGGGCCCGGGATAGAAGCTTTCTTT,CASSLPRGPGIEAFF
TRBV6-5,.,.,TRBJ2-3,TGTGCCAGCAGTTACACCCGGACAACTAGCACAGATACGCAGTATTTT,CASSYTRTTSTDTQYF
TRBV4-2,.,.,TRBJ2-5,TGTGCCAGCAGCCAAATCACAGGGATACCAGAGACCCAGTACTTC,CASSQITGIPETQYF
TRBV27,.,TRBD1,TRBJ1-2,TGTGCCAGCAGTATTTCGGGACAGGGGGCGAGTGGCTACACCTTC,CASSISGQGASGYTF
TRBV5-4,.,.,TRBJ1-1,TGTGCCAGCAGCTTGGATCTCAGGGACACTGAAGCTTTCTTT,CASSLDLRDTEAFF
TRBV19,.,TRBD2,TRBJ2-1,TGTGCCAGTAGTATAGATATATTTACCGGGACTAGCGGGGGGATTGAGCAGTTCTTC,CASSIDIFTGTSGGIEQFF
TRBV27,once,.,TRBJ1-2,TGTGCCAGCCGGCAAGGGGTTTTAGCTAACTATGGCTACACCTTC,CASRQGVLANYGYTF
TRBV19,.,.,TRBJ2-7,TGTGCCAGTAGTATAACGGGAGGAGGGGGTATCTACGAGCAGTACTTC,CASSITGGGGIYEQYF
TRBV4-3,.,.,TRBJ1-5,TGCGCCAGCAGCCAAGATCTGCGGGGGGGCAATCAGCCCCAGCATTTT,CASSQDLRGGNQPQHF
TRBV7-2,few,TRBD1,TRBJ2-5,TGTGCCAGCAGCAACGACAGGGTTGGGCAGCAGTACTTC,CASSNDRVGQQYF
TRBV28,.,.,TRBJ1-3,TGTGCCAGCAGTTTCCAGGGTGGCTCTGGAAACACCATATATTTT,CASSFQGGSGNTIYF
TRBV11-3,.,.,TRBJ1-1,TGTGCCAGCAGCTTAGATAGTATGTCTGAAGCTTTCTTT,CASSLDSMSEAFF
TRBV11-3,.,TRBD1,TRBJ2-7,TGTGCCAGCAGCCCGCCCGGGACAGGGTCTTTTCGCCACTACGAGCAGTACTTC,CASSPPGTGSFRHYEQYF
TRBV19,.,.,TRBJ2-5,TGTGCCAGTAGTATACGAAGTAGAGAGACCCAGTACTTC,CASSIRSRETQYF
TRBV5-6,.,.,TRBJ2-5,TGTGCCAGCAGCTTTGGCCAGCCGGGAGTACGGGGCCAGTACTTC,CASSFGQPGVRGQYF
TRBV7-6,few,TRBD2,TRBJ2-7,TGTGCCAGCAGCCACTCCGGGACTATCCCCTACGAGCAGTACTTC,CASSHSGTIPYEQYF
TRBV19,.,TRBD1,TRBJ2-7,TGTGCCAGTAGTATAGGGACAGGTACCTACGAGCAGTACTTC,CASSIGTGTYEQYF
TRBV7-2,.,.,TRBJ2-7,TGTGCCAGCAGCTGGACAGCCAGCGAGCAGTACTTC,CASSWTASEQYF
TRBV7-8,.,.,TRBJ2-7,TGTGCCAGCAGCTCTACCAGGGTTCCCTACGAGCAGTACTTC,CASSSTRVPYEQYF
TRBV4-1,.,TRBD2,TRBJ2-7,TGCGCCAGCAGCCCCTACGGGACTAGCGGTTACGAGCAGTACTTC,CASSPYGTSGYEQYF
TRBV5-1,.,.,TRBJ2-3,TGCGCCAGCAGCTTGGCGCCTAGCCGAAACACAGATACGCAGTATTTT,CASSLAPSRNTDTQYF
TRBV9,.,.,TRBJ2-7,TGTGCCAGCAGCAGCGGGACATCCGGGGCTCGCTACGAGCAGTACTTC,CASSSGTSGARYEQYF
TRBV19,.,TRBD1,TRBJ2-7,TGTGCCAGTAGTTTCCGGGACAGGGGAATAAACGAGCAGTACTTC,CASSFRDRGINEQYF
TRBV6-9,.,.,TRBJ2-7,TGTGCCAGCAGTTACTCAGCTGGGAGAAGATTCGAGCAGTACTTC,CASSYSAGRRFEQYF
TRBV6-5,.,.,TRBJ1-1,TGTGCCAGCAGTTCCGCGAGGGCGAAGGCTGAAGCTTTCTTT,CASSSARAKAEAFF
TRBV28,.,.,TRBJ2-7,TGTGCCAGCCAACAACGAACCAGGGTGTCAGGTTCTTTATTC,CASQQRTRVSGSLF
TRBV7-6,.,TRBD1,TRBJ2-1,TGTGCCAGCAGCCGCGGGACAGGACTATACAATGAGCAGTTCTTC,CASSRGTGLYNEQFF
TRBV5-5,.,TRBD2,TRBJ2-7,TGTGCCAGCAGCTCGGTGGTCTTCCGGACTAGCGGGGGATCCTACGAGCAGTACTTC,CASSSVVFRTSGGSYEQYF
TRBV25-1,.,.,TRBJ1-1,TGTGCCAGCAGTACCCTTGGGGGGGACACTGAAGCTTTCTTT,CASSTLGGDTEAFF
TRBV13,.,.,TRBJ2-1,TGTGCCATCCGAGCGGTTGCCTACAATGAGCAGTTCTTC,CAIRAVAYNEQFF
TRBV5-6,.,TRBD2,TRBJ2-5,TGTGCCAGCCGCCCGAGCGGGGGCCAAGAGACCCAGTACTTC,CASRPSGGQETQYF
TRBV2,.,TRBD1,TRBJ1-4,TGTGCCAGCAGTGGGGACAGGGGGACGACTAATGAAAAACTGTTTTTT,CASSGDRGTTNEKLFF